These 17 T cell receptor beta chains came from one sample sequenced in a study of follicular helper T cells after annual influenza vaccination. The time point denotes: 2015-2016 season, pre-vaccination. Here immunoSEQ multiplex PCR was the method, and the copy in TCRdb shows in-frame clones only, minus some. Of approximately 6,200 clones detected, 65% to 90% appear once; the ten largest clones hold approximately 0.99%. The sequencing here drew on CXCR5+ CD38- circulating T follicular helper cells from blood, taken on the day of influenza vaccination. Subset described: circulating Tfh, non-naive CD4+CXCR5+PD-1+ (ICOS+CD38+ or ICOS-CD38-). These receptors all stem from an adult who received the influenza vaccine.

The CDR3 DNA reads TGTGCCAGCAGCTTACAAGGTGAATCCGGGAGAAATGAGCAGTTCTTC. It translates to CASSLQGESGRNEQFF. The chain joins TRBV7-3 to TRBJ2-1; TRBD2 might be the D (6 bases). Trimming stripped 2 bases from V and 7 bases from J, with 18 bases between. Germline CDR1 is SGHTA and CDR2 is FQGTGA. The CDR3 length is 16 residues. Complete variable domain (other parts from reference TRBV7-3 and TRBJ2-1): GAGVSQTPSNKVTEKGKYVELRCDPISGHTALYWYRQSLGQGPEFLIYFQGTGAADDSGLPNDRFFAVRPEGSVSTLKIQRTERGDSAVYLCASSLQGESGRNEQFFGPGTRLTVL.

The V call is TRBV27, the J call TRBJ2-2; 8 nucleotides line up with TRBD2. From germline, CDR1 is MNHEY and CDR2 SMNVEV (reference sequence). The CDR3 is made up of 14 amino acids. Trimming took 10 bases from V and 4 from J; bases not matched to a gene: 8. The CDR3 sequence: CATKREWGTGELFF. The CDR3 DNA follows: TGTGCCACCAAGCGGGAGTGGGGCACCGGGGAGCTGTTTTTT.

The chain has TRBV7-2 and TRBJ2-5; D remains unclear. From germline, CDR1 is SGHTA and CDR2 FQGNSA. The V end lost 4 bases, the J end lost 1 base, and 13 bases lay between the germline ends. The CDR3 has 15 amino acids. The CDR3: CASSSDGATQETQYF. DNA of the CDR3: TGTGCCAGCAGCTCGGACGGAGCTACCCAAGAGACCCAGTACTTC.

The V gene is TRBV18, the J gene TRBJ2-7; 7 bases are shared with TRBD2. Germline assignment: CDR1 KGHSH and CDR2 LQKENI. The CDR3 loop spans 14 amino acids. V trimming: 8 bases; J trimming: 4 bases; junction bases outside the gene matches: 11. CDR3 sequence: CASTSEGRGYEQYF. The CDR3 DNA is TGTGCCAGCACTAGCGAGGGACGGGGGTACGAGCAGTACTTC.

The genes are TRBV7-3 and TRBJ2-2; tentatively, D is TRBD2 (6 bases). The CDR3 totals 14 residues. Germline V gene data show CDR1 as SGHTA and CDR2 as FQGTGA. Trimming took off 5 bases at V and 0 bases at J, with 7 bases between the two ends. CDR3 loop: CASSRLANTGELFF. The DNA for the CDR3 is TGTGCCAGCAGCAGACTAGCGAACACCGGGGAGCTGTTTTTT.

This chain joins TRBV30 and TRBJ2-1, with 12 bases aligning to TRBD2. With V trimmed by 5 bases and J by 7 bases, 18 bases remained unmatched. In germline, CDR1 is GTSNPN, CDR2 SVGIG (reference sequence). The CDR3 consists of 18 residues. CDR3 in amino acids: CAWYPGLAGHPSLNEQFF. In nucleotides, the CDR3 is TGTGCCTGGTATCCGGGACTAGCGGGTCACCCTTCTTTGAATGAGCAGTTCTTC.

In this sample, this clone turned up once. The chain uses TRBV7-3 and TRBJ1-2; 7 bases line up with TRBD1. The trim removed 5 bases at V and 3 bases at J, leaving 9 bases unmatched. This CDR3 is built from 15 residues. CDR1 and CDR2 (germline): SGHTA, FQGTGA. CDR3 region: CASSPRDSDYYGYTF. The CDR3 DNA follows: TGTGCCAGCAGCCCGAGGGACAGCGATTACTATGGCTACACCTTC.

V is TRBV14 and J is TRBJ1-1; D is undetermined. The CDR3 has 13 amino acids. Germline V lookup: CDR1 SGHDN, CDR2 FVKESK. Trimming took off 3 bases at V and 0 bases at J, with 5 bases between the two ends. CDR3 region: CASSQLMNTEAFF. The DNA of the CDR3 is TGTGCCAGCAGCCAGCTCATGAACACTGAAGCTTTCTTT.

CDR3 sequence (DNA): TGTGCCAGTAGTGGCAAGGACCCCAGCTCCTACAATGAGCAGTTCTTC. Its translation: CASSGKDPSSYNEQFF. The J gene is TRBJ2-1, the V gene TRBV19; the D is unclear. V gave up 5 bases and J gave up 0 bases, with 14 bases separating them. This CDR3 contains 16 residues. Germline CDR1 LNHDA, CDR2 SQIVND (reference sequence).

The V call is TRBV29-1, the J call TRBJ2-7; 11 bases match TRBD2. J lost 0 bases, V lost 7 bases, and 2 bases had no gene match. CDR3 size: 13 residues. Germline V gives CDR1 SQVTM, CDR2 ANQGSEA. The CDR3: CSATSGSSYEQYF. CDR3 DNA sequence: TGCAGCGCTACTAGCGGGAGCTCCTACGAGCAGTACTTC.

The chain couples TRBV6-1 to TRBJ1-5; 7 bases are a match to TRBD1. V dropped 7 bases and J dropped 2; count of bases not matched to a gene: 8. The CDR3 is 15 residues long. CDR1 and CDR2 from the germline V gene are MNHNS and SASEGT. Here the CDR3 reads CASIQYRGGNQPQHF. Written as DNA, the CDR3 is TGTGCCAGCATACAATACAGGGGTGGCAATCAGCCCCAGCATTTT.

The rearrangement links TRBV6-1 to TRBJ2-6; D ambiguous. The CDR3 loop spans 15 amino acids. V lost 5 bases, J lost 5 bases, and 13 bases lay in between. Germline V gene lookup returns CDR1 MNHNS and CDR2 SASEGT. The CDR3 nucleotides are TGTGCCAGCAGTAGTAAGTCGTCTCGGGCCAACGTCCTGACTTTC. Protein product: CASSSKSSRANVLTF.

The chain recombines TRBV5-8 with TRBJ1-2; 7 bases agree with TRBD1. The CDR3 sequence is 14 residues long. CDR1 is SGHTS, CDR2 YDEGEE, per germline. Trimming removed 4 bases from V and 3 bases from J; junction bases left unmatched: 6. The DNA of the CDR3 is TGTGCCAGCAGCCGGGACAGCGCTTACTATGGCTACACCTTC. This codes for CASSRDSAYYGYTF.

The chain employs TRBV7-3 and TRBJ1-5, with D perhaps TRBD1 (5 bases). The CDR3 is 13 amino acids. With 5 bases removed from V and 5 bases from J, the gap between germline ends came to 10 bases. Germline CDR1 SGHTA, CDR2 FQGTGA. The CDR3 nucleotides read TGTGCCAGCAGCGCGGGGCCCGATCAGCCCCAGCATTTT. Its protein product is CASSAGPDQPQHF.

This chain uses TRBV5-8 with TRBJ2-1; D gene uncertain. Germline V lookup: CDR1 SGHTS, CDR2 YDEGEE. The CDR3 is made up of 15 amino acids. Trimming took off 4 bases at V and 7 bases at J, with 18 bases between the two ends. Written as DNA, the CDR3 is TGTGCCAGCAGCAGACTGTTGGGCAGGTCGAATGAGCAGTTCTTC. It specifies CASSRLLGRSNEQFF.

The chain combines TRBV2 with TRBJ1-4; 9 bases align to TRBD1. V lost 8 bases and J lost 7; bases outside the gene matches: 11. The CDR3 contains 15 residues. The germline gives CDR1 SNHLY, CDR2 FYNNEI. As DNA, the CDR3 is TGTGCCAGCCGGGACAGGGCCCTCGGGGGTGAAAAACTGTTTTTT. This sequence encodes CASRDRALGGEKLFF.

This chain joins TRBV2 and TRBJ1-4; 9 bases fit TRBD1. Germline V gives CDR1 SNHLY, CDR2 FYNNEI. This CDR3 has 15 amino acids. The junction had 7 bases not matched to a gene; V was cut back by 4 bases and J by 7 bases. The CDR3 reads CASSAGTGGGEKLFF. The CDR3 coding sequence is TGTGCCAGCAGTGCGGGAACAGGGGGCGGTGAAAAACTGTTTTTT.